The TCR beta chain described here comes from a study of T-cell reconstitution after alpha-beta-depleted transplantation in children. Preparing the TCRbeta library involved the use of unique molecular identifiers. TCRdb ran MiXCR on the PCR reads and lists one entry per CDR3 protein. This table holds 600,000 to 700,000 distinct CDR3 sequences, 16% found once. This CDR3 has 12 residues. Trimming stripped 3 bases from V and 4 bases from J, with 5 bases between. Material: PBMCs from the stem cell graft donor, obtained from the stem cell graft. The clonotype comes from a human donor who donated a stem cell graft to a child with acute myeloid leukemia. This chain links TRBV12-3 or TRBV12-4 with TRBJ2-3; D gene unclear. DNA of the CDR3: TGTGCCAGCAGTTTCCCTTCAGATACGCAGTATTTT. The encoded protein is CASSFPSDTQYF.